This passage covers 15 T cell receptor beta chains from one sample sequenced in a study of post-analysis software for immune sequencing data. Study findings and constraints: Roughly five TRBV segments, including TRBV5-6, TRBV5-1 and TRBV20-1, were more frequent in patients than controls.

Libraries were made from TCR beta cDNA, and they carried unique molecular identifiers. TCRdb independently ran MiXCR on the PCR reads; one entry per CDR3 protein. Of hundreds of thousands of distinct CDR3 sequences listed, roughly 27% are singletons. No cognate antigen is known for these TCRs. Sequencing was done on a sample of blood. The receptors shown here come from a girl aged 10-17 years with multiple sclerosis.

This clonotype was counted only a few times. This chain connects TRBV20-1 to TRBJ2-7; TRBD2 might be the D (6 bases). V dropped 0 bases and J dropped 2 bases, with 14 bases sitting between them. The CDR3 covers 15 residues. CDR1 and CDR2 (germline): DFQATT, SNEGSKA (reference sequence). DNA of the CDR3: TGCAGTGCTAGAGATACTCATGCGGGAACCTACGAGCAGTACTTC. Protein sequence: CSARDTHAGTYEQYF.

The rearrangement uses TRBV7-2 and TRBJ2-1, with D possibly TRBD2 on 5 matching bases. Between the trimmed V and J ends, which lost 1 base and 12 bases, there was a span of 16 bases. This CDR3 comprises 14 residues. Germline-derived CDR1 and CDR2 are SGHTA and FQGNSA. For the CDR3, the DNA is TGTGCCAGCAGCTTAGAACGAGGGTACGATGGGCAGTTCTTC. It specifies CASSLERGYDGQFF.

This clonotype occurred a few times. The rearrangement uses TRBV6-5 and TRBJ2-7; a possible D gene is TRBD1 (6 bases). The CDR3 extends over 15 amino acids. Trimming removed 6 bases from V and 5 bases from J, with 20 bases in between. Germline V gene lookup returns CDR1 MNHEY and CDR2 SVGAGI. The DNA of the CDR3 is TGTGCCAGCAGCGAAACCGGGACAACAGTCGACGAGCAGTACTTC. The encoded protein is CASSETGTTVDEQYF.

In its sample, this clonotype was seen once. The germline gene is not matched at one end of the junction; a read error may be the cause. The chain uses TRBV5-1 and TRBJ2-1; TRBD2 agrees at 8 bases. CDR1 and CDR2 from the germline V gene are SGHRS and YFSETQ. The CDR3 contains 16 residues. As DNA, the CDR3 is TGCGCCAGCAGCTTGGGGCCAGCGGGGGTGTACAATGAGCCGTTCTTC. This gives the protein CASSLGPAGVYNEPFF.

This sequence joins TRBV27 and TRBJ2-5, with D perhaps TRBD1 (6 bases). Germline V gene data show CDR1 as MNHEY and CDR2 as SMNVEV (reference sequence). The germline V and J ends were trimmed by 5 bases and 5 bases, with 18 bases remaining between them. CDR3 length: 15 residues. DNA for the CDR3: TGTGCCAGCAGTCGAGGGACATCCCTACGGGAGACCCAGTACTTC. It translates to CASSRGTSLRETQYF.

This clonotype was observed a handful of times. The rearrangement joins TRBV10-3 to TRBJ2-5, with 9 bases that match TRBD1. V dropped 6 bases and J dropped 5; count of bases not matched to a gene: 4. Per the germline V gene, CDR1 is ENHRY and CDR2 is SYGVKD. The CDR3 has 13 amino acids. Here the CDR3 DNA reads TGTGCCATCAGCCGAGGACAGGGGGAGACCCAGTACTTC. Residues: CAISRGQGETQYF.

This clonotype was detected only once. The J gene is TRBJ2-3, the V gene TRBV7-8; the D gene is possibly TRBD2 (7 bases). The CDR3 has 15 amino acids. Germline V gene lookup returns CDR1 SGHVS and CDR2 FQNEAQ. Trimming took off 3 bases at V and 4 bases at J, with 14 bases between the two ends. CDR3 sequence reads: CASSLRGGLADTQYF. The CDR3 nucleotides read TGTGCCAGCAGCTTGAGGGGGGGCCTAGCAGATACGCAGTATTTT.

The CDR3 here is CASSSSTGWGANVLTF. The CDR3 bases are TGTGCCAGCAGTTCGTCGACAGGTTGGGGGGCCAACGTCCTGACTTTC. The gene calls are TRBV28 and TRBJ2-6; D is possibly TRBD1 (6 bases). Germline values: CDR1 MDHEN, CDR2 SYDVKM. Trimming shortened V by 4 bases and J by 4 bases, and 14 bases separated the two germline ends. The CDR3 consists of 16 residues.

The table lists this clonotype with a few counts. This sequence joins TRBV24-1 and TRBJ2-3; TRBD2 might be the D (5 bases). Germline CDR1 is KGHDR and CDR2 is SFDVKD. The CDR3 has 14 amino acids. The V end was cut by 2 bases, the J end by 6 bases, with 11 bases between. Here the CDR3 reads CATSDSLIADTQYF. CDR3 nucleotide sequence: TGTGCCACCAGTGATTCCTTGATAGCGGATACGCAGTATTTT.

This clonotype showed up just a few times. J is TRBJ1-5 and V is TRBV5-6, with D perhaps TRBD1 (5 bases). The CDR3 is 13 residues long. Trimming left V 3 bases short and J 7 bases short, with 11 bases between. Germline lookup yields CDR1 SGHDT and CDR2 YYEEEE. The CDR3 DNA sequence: TGTGCCAGCAGCTGGGGACGAGAACAGCCCCAGCATTTT. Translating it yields CASSWGREQPQHF.

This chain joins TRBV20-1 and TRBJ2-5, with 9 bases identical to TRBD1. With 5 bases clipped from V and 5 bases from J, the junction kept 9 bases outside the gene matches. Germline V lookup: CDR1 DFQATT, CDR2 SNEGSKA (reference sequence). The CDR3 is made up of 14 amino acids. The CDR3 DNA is TGCAGTGCTGAACCCGACAGGGGGTATGAGACCCAGTACTTC. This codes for CSAEPDRGYETQYF.

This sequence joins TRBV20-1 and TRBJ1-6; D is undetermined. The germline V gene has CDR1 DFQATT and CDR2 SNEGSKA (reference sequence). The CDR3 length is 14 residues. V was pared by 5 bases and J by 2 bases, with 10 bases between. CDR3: CSAPSGAYNSPLHF. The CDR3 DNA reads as TGCAGTGCTCCATCTGGCGCCTATAATTCACCCCTCCACTTT.

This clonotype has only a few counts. The CDR3 DNA reads TGTGCCAGCAGAATTACAGGGGTCGAGACCCAGTACTTC. This sequence encodes CASRITGVETQYF. The rearrangement joins TRBV12-3 or TRBV12-4 to TRBJ2-5, with 7 bases fitting TRBD1. Trimming cost V 6 bases and J 5 bases; bases outside gene matches: 6. The CDR3 is made up of 13 amino acids.

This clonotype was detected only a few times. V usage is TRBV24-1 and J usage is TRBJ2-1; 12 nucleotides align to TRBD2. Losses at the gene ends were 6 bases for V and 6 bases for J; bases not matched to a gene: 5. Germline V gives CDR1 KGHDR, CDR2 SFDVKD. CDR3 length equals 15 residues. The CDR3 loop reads CATSTTSGSGNEQFF. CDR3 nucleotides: TGTGCCACCAGTACGACTAGCGGGAGTGGCAATGAGCAGTTCTTC.

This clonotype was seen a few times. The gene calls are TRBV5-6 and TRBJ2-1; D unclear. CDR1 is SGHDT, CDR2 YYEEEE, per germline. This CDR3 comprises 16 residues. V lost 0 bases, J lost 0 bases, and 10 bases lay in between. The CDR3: CASSLAGSRSYNEQFF. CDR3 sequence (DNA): TGTGCCAGCAGCTTGGCCGGGTCTCGCTCCTACAATGAGCAGTTCTTC.